Listed below are T cell receptor beta chains from one sample, sequenced in a study of blood T cells in healthy people across ages. In TCRdb, the 5' RACE reads were re-called with MiXCR into one record per CDR3 protein. Altogether about 570,000 distinct CDR3 sequences are present, around a quarter being singletons, with the ten largest covering under 4.5%. The sample was also linked to a second study, of T cells of mothers and their children.

Sequencing used blood. The receptors come from a boy between 2 and 10 years old in good health. CDR3s include the opening cysteine and the closing phenylalanine or tryptophan. Fields, in order: clone size, J gene, D gene, V gene, CDR3 DNA, CDR3 protein. A D gene is named only where the DNA matches it firmly. Clone size, where shown, is once, few, many, or a class for clones that have expanded.

clone_size: NA; j_call: TRBJ2-7; d_call: TRBD1; v_call: TRBV7-9; cdr3_nt: TGTGCCAGCAGCTCCCGGGACAGGGGCAACGAGCAGTACTTC; cdr3_aa: CASSSRDRGNEQYF
clone_size: NA; j_call: TRBJ2-7; d_call: NA; v_call: TRBV6-5; cdr3_nt: TGTGCCAGCAGTCCGACAGGACCAACCTACGAGCAGTACTTC; cdr3_aa: CASSPTGPTYEQYF
clone_size: NA; j_call: TRBJ1-5; d_call: TRBD1; v_call: TRBV12-3/TRBV12-4; cdr3_nt: TGTGCCAGCAGCGGGGGACAGGCAGGGGGTCAGCCCCAGCATTTT; cdr3_aa: CASSGGQAGGQPQHF
clone_size: NA; j_call: TRBJ1-1; d_call: NA; v_call: TRBV12-3/TRBV12-4; cdr3_nt: TGTGCCAGCAGTTTAGAAAATAGTTTGTCTTTCTTT; cdr3_aa: CASSLENSLSFF
clone_size: NA; j_call: TRBJ1-4; d_call: NA; v_call: TRBV2; cdr3_nt: TGTGCCAGCGCTGACAGTAATAATGAAAAACTGTTTTTT; cdr3_aa: CASADSNNEKLFF
clone_size: few; j_call: TRBJ1-6; d_call: NA; v_call: TRBV6-5; cdr3_nt: TGTGCCAGTAGGTCCGAATCGGGGGCCCTCCACTTT; cdr3_aa: CASRSESGALHF
clone_size: once; j_call: TRBJ2-3; d_call: NA; v_call: TRBV4-3; cdr3_nt: TGCGCCAGCAGCCAAGGGTGGGCTAGCGGCACAGATACGCAGTATTTT; cdr3_aa: CASSQGWASGTDTQYF
clone_size: NA; j_call: TRBJ2-1; d_call: NA; v_call: TRBV27; cdr3_nt: TGTGCCAGCAGGTTCCTTGCGGCATCGACCGCGAATGAGCAGTTCTTC; cdr3_aa: CASRFLAASTANEQFF
clone_size: many; j_call: TRBJ1-4; d_call: NA; v_call: TRBV12-5; cdr3_nt: TGTGCTAGTGGTTTGGTTCCAGGGGCAACTAATGAAAAACTGTTTTTT; cdr3_aa: CASGLVPGATNEKLFF
clone_size: NA; j_call: TRBJ1-2; d_call: NA; v_call: TRBV5-1; cdr3_nt: TGTGCCAGCAGCTTGGCCGAGAATAAGGGGACCTATGGCTACACCTTC; cdr3_aa: CASSLAENKGTYGYTF
clone_size: NA; j_call: TRBJ2-4; d_call: NA; v_call: TRBV6-5; cdr3_nt: TGTGCCAGCAGTTACTCCGGCCAAAACATTCAGTACTTC; cdr3_aa: CASSYSGQNIQYF
clone_size: NA; j_call: TRBJ2-7; d_call: NA; v_call: TRBV11-2; cdr3_nt: TGTGCCAGCAGCCAAGACAGCTACTACGAGCAGTACTTC; cdr3_aa: CASSQDSYYEQYF
clone_size: many; j_call: TRBJ1-2; d_call: TRBD1; v_call: TRBV27; cdr3_nt: TGTGCCAGCAGTATAAGGACAGGGGGAAACTATGGCTACACCTTC; cdr3_aa: CASSIRTGGNYGYTF
clone_size: few; j_call: TRBJ2-4; d_call: NA; v_call: TRBV7-9; cdr3_nt: TGTGCCAGCAGCTTAGCCACCTATGGGGACATTCAGTACTTC; cdr3_aa: CASSLATYGDIQYF
clone_size: NA; j_call: TRBJ2-5; d_call: NA; v_call: TRBV5-4; cdr3_nt: TGTGCCAGCAGCTCCCACCTTGACGGAAGGGAGACCCAGTACTTC; cdr3_aa: CASSSHLDGRETQYF